Shown below are 23 T cell receptor beta chains from a single sample sequenced in a study of blood T cell repertoires in COVID-19. Using immunoSEQ multiplex PCR, the repertoire was profiled, and TCRdb retains in-frame clones only, with some absent. In the table there are tens of thousands of clones, approximately 90% of which are singletons. The specimen sequenced was peripheral blood. The receptor source for this set is a woman aged 50 to 60 with active or convalescent COVID-19.

The chain has TRBV7-9 and TRBJ1-1; 10 nucleotides line up with TRBD1. CDR1 and CDR2 from the germline V gene are SEHNR and FQNEAQ (reference sequence). CDR3 size: 14 residues. Trimming cost V 4 bases and J 3 bases; bases outside gene matches: 2. This CDR3 is CASSSDRGDTEAFF. The CDR3 nucleotides read TGTGCCAGCAGCTCGGACAGGGGGGACACTGAAGCTTTCTTT.

With regard to this clone: One end of the junction varies from germline; a read error may be responsible. The chain uses TRBV3-1 (or the pseudogene TRBV3-2) and TRBJ1-2; perhaps TRBD1 as D (5 bases). Germline V gene lookup returns CDR1 LGHDT and CDR2 YNNKEL (reference sequence). This CDR3 has 11 residues. The CDR3 loop is CASRQDRSYTF. In nucleotides, the CDR3 is TGTGCCAGCAGGCAAGACAGATCATACACCTTC.

The chain combines TRBV2 with TRBJ2-2; TRBD2 is a possible D gene (6 bases). The CDR3 is made up of 15 amino acids. Germline CDR1 and CDR2: SNHLY and FYNNEI. V gave up 4 bases and J gave up 2 bases, with 11 bases separating them. CDR3 in amino acids: CASSAASVNTGELFF. CDR3 DNA: TGTGCCAGCAGTGCCGCTAGCGTAAACACCGGGGAGCTGTTTTTT.

The chain employs TRBV2 and TRBJ1-6; no clear D gene. Germline CDR1 SNHLY, CDR2 FYNNEI. This CDR3 region has 14 residues. V was trimmed by 2 bases and J by 9 bases, leaving 11 bases between them. This chain's CDR3 is CASSELLRGSPLHF. DNA of the CDR3: TGTGCCAGCAGTGAACTCTTAAGAGGTTCACCCCTCCACTTT.

This rearrangement joins TRBV6-2 or TRBV6-3 to TRBJ1-2, with 9 nucleotides matching TRBD1. CDR1 MNHEY and CDR2 SVGEGT come from the germline V gene. The CDR3 has 16 residues. J gave up 3 bases and V 0 bases, and 5 bases lay outside the gene matches. CDR3 protein: CASSYSTRTGDYGYTF. The CDR3 bases are TGTGCCAGCAGTTACTCGACGCGGACAGGGGACTATGGCTACACCTTC.

The V and J genes are TRBV3-1 (or the pseudogene TRBV3-2) and TRBJ2-2, with TRBD2 matching over 11 bases. The trim removed 7 bases at V and 5 bases at J, leaving 6 bases unmatched. Looked up from germline, CDR1 is LGHDT and CDR2 is YNNKEL (reference sequence). The CDR3 runs 15 residues. The CDR3 sequence: CASTFLAGGTGELFF. The CDR3 DNA reads TGTGCCAGCACCTTCCTAGCGGGGGGTACCGGGGAGCTGTTTTTT.

Written as DNA, the CDR3 is TGTGCCATCAGTGAGGCTCCAGCGGGGCCCACAGATACGCAGTATTTT. Protein: CAISEAPAGPTDTQYF. The chain links TRBV10-3 to TRBJ2-3; 7 bases match TRBD2. This CDR3 spans 16 amino acids. Trimming removed 2 bases from V and 2 bases from J; junction bases left unmatched: 7. Germline CDR1 ENHRY, CDR2 SYGVKD.

The rearrangement links TRBV13 to TRBJ1-1; D unresolved. There are 14 residues in the CDR3. V was pared by 2 bases and J by 5 bases, with 12 bases between. Germline lookup yields CDR1 PRHDT and CDR2 FYEKMQ (reference sequence). CDR3 sequence (DNA): TGTGCCAGCAGCTTAATATCGGCGGGGACTGAAGCTTTCTTT. It is translated as CASSLISAGTEAFF.

The V call is TRBV5-1, the J call TRBJ2-7; D is perhaps TRBD2 (5 bases). The CDR3 consists of 18 residues. Germline V lookup: CDR1 SGHRS, CDR2 YFSETQ. Trimming cost V 2 bases and J 3 bases, with 24 bases left between them. The CDR3 loop reads CASSFFNGETLGLYEQYF. Here the CDR3 DNA reads TGCGCCAGCAGCTTTTTTAACGGGGAGACTCTAGGGCTCTACGAGCAGTACTTC.

This clone came up once. This rearrangement joins TRBV19 to TRBJ2-2; 7 bases fit TRBD1. J lost 3 bases, V lost 7 bases, and 8 bases had no gene match. Germline CDR1 LNHDA, CDR2 SQIVND (reference sequence). The length of the CDR3 is 15 residues. CDR3 in DNA: TGTGCCAGTAAACATTACAGGGGAGACACCGGGGAGCTGTTTTTT. The encoded protein is CASKHYRGDTGELFF. The variable domain in full, completed from reference TRBV19 and TRBJ2-2, reads DGGITQSPKYLFRKEGQNVTLSCEQNLNHDAMYWYRQDPGQGLRLIYYSQIVNDFQKGDIAEGYSVSREKKESFPLTVTSAQKNPTAFYLCASKHYRGDTGELFFGEGSRLTVL.

This chain connects TRBV5-1 to TRBJ1-1, with 8 bases identical to TRBD1. The CDR3 is made up of 15 amino acids. Germline V gene sequence: CDR1 SGHRS, CDR2 YFSETQ. V shed 4 bases, J shed 0 bases, and the junction held 5 bases outside the gene matches. The CDR3 nucleotides are TGCGCCAGCAGCCCGTGGACAGGGCTGAACACTGAAGCTTTCTTT. It specifies CASSPWTGLNTEAFF.

V and J are TRBV2 and TRBJ2-2; 9 bases are shared with TRBD1. The CDR3 runs to 13 residues. The germline V gene encodes CDR1 SNHLY and CDR2 FYNNEI. Germline trimming cut 10 bases from V and 4 bases from J; bases unmatched to any gene: 4. CDR3 sequence: CAIDRGGTGELFF. CDR3 sequence (DNA): TGTGCCATCGACAGGGGGGGCACCGGGGAGCTGTTTTTT.

J is TRBJ1-2 and V is TRBV5-1; 8 bases are shared with TRBD1. CDR1 and CDR2 (germline): SGHRS, YFSETQ. The CDR3 consists of 14 residues. Trimming removed 2 bases from V and 3 bases from J; junction bases left unmatched: 3. The DNA for the CDR3 is TGCGCCAGCAGCTTTAACAGGGGGGACTATGGCTACACCTTC. Protein product: CASSFNRGDYGYTF. The full variable domain, with the rest looked up from reference TRBV5-1 and TRBJ1-2, is KAGVTQTPRYLIKTRGQQVTLSCSPISGHRSVSWYQQTPGQGLQFLFEYFSETQRNKGNFPGRFSGRQFSNSRSEMNVSTLELGDSALYLCASSFNRGDYGYTFGSGTRLTVV.

The rearrangement links TRBV6-6 to TRBJ1-1; a possible D gene is TRBD1 (5 bases). The CDR3 consists of 13 residues. The V and J ends lost 6 bases and 1 base respectively, with 9 bases between them. Germline V CDR1 and CDR2: MNHNY, SVGAGI (reference sequence). The CDR3 loop reads CASSFQGNTEAFF. DNA for the CDR3: TGTGCCAGCAGCTTCCAGGGGAACACTGAAGCTTTCTTT.

The rearrangement uses TRBV5-1 and TRBJ1-2; tentative D call: TRBD1 (6 bases). Germline CDR1 is SGHRS and CDR2 is YFSETQ. The CDR3 runs to 13 residues. V was cut by 1 base and J by 6 bases, with 10 bases left in between. CDR3 sequence (DNA): TGCGCCAGCAGCTTGACAGGGAGGGATGGCTACACCTTC. Its protein product is CASSLTGRDGYTF.

The V call is TRBV5-6, the J call TRBJ2-2; perhaps TRBD2 as D (6 bases). CDR1 is SGHDT, CDR2 YYEEEE, per germline. There are 15 residues in the CDR3. V was cut by 2 bases and J by 1 base, with 9 bases left in between. The CDR3 nucleotides are TGTGCCAGCAGCTTTCGGCGGGGGAACACCGGGGAGCTGTTTTTT. Its translation: CASSFRRGNTGELFF.

The chain links TRBV2 to TRBJ1-2; D is ambiguous. Germline CDR1 and CDR2: SNHLY and FYNNEI. V was shortened by 1 base and J by 4 bases, with 13 bases between the two germline ends. The CDR3 consists of 15 residues. The CDR3 coding sequence is TGTGCCAGCAGTGAAGTAAAAACAGTTTCCTATGGCTACACCTTC. It codes for CASSEVKTVSYGYTF.

This chain links TRBV5-5 with TRBJ2-6; D perhaps matches TRBD2 (5 bases). This CDR3 region has 17 residues. CDR1 and CDR2 (germline): SGHKS, YYEKEE (reference sequence). Between the trimmed V and J ends, which lost 5 bases and 0 bases, there was a span of 15 bases. DNA of the CDR3: TGTGCCAGCAGATCCGAGGGCGCCTACTCTGGGGCCAACGTCCTGACTTTC. Its protein is CASRSEGAYSGANVLTF. The full variable domain, rest sourced from reference TRBV5-5 and TRBJ2-6, is DAGVTQSPTHLIKTRGQQVTLRCSPISGHKSVSWYQQVLGQGPQFIFQYYEKEERGRGNFPDRFSARQFPNYSSELNVNALLLGDSALYLCASRSEGAYSGANVLTFGAGSRLTVL.

This chain links TRBV7-8 with TRBJ1-5; D is uncertain. V dropped 2 bases and J dropped 0 bases, with 5 bases sitting between them. Germline values: CDR1 SGHVS, CDR2 FQNEAQ. The CDR3 extends over 14 amino acids. The CDR3 nucleotides are TGTGCCAGCAGCTTATACGGTAGCAATCAGCCCCAGCATTTT. It encodes CASSLYGSNQPQHF.

The gene calls are TRBV4-3 and TRBJ1-3; D may be TRBD1 (6 bases). This CDR3 comprises 18 residues. Trimming cost V 0 bases and J 8 bases, with 23 bases left between them. CDR1 and CDR2 (germline): LGHNA, YSLEER. CDR3 residues: CASSQDRAGGAGIDTIYF. The CDR3 DNA reads TGCGCCAGCAGCCAAGACAGGGCTGGGGGGGCAGGAATAGACACCATATATTTT.

The chain links TRBV19 to TRBJ1-2, with 8 bases that match TRBD1. CDR3 length: 19 residues. From germline, CDR1 is LNHDA and CDR2 SQIVND (reference sequence). V shed 7 bases and J 4 bases; nucleotides not matched to a gene: 23. The CDR3 loop is CASTPGWGAGGRPTYGYTF. DNA of the CDR3: TGTGCCAGTACCCCAGGATGGGGGGCAGGGGGCCGCCCAACCTATGGCTACACCTTC. The full variable domain, its missing parts supplied by reference TRBV19 and TRBJ1-2, is DGGITQSPKYLFRKEGQNVTLSCEQNLNHDAMYWYRQDPGQGLRLIYYSQIVNDFQKGDIAEGYSVSREKKESFPLTVTSAQKNPTAFYLCASTPGWGAGGRPTYGYTFGSGTRLTVV.

V and J are TRBV5-4 and TRBJ1-1, with a weak D call TRBD1 (5 bases). V lost 2 bases and J 0 bases, leaving 8 bases between the germline ends. Looked up from germline, CDR1 is SGHNT and CDR2 is YYREEE (reference sequence). CDR3 length equals 14 residues. In DNA form, the CDR3 reads TGTGCCAGCAGCTTCGGACATATGAACACTGAAGCTTTCTTT. This gives the protein CASSFGHMNTEAFF.

This clone was recorded once. V gene TRBV5-1 combines with J gene TRBJ2-5, with 14 bases aligning to TRBD2. V lost 3 bases to trimming and J lost 5 bases; unmatched junction nucleotides: 9. Germline CDR1 reads SGHRS; CDR2 reads YFSETQ. This CDR3 is built from 17 residues. CDR3 bases: TGCGCCAGCAGCTCCGGACTAGCGGGGGGTTTGGGGGAGACCCAGTACTTC. This translates into CASSSGLAGGLGETQYF.